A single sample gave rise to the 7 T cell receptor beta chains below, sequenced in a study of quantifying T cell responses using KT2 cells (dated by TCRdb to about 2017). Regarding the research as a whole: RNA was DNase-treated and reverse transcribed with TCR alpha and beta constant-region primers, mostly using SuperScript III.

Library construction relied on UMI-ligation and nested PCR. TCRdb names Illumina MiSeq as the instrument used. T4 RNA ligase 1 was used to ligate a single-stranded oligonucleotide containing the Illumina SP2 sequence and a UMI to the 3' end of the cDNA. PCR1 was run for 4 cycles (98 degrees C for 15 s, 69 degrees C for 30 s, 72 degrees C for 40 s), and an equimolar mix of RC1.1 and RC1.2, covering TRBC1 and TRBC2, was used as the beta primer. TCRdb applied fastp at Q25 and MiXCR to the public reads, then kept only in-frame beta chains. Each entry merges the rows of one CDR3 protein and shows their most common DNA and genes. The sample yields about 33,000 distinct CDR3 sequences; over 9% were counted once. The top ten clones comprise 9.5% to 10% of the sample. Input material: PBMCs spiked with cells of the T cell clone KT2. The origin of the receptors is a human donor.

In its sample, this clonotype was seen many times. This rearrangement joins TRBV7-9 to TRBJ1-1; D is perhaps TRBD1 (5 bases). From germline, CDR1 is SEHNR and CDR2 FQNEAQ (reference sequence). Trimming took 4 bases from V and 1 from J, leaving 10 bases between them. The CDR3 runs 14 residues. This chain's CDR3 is CASSSDTGNTEAFF. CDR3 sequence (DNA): TGTGCCAGCAGCTCTGACACAGGGAACACTGAAGCTTTCTTT.

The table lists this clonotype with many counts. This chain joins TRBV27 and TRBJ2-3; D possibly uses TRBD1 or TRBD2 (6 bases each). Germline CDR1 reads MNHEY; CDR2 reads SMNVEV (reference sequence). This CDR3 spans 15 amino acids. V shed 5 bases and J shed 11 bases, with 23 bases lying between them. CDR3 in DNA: TGTGCCAGCAGTCTAACTTCCGGGGGCCTGGGCAGGCAGTATTTT. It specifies CASSLTSGGLGRQYF.

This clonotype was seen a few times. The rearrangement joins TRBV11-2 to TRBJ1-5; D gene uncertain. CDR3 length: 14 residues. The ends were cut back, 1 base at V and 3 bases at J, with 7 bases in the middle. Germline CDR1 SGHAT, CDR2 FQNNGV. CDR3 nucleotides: TGTGCCAGCAGCTTAGCCGGGAACAATCAGCCCCAGCATTTT. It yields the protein CASSLAGNNQPQHF.

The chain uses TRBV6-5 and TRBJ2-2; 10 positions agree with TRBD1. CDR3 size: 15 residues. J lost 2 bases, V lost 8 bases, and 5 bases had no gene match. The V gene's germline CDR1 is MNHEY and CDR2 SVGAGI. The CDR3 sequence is CASHRTGGNTGELFF. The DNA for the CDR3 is TGTGCCAGCCACCGGACAGGGGGAAACACCGGGGAGCTGTTTTTT.

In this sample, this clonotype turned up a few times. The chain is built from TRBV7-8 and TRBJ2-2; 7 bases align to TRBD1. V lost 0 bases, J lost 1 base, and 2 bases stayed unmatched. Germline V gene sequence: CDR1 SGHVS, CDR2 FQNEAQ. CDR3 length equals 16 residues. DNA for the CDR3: TGTGCCAGCAGCTTAGCCGGGACAGAGAACACCGGGGAGCTGTTTTTT. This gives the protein CASSLAGTENTGELFF.

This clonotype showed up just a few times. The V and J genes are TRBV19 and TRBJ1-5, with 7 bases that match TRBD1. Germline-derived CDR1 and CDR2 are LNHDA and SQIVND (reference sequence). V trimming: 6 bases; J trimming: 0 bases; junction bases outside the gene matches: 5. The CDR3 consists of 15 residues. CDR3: CASRLDRSSNQPQHF. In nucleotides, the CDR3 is TGTGCCAGTAGATTGGACAGGAGTAGCAATCAGCCCCAGCATTTT.

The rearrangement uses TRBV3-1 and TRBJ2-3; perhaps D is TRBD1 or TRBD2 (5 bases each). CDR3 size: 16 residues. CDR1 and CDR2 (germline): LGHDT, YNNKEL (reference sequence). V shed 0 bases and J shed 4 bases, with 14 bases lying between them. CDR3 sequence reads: CASSQEAVRGSDTQYF. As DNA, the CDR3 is TGTGCCAGCAGCCAAGAGGCGGTGAGGGGATCAGATACGCAGTATTTT.